This T cell receptor (beta chain) was sequenced during a study of molecular identifiers for immune sequencing clone quantification. One entry per CDR3 protein, called by TCRdb with MiXCR from the PCR reads. In the table there are some 680,000 distinct CDR3 sequences, about 25% of which are singletons. The CDR3 is made up of 16 amino acids. Germline values: CDR1 MNHNS, CDR2 SASEGT. V shed 6 bases and J shed 1 base, with 18 bases lying between them. In its sample, this clonotype was seen many times. Sorting defined naive CD8 T cells as CD8+CD4-CCR7+CD45RA+. The chain carries TRBV6-1 and TRBJ1-1; D is uncertain. The specimen sequenced was naive CD8+ T cells from blood, with Jurkat cell RNA spiked in. As for subset: FACS-sorted CD8+CD4-CCR7+CD45RA+ naive T cells. This receptor was identified in a human donor in good health. Some libraries in this study had Jurkat cell RNA spiked in. The CDR3 nucleotides are TGTGCCAGCAGGGAACACGTGGTTCGGGAGAACACTGAAGCTTTCTTT. Encoded protein: CASREHVVRENTEAFF.